Listed here are 7 T cell receptor beta chains from one sample, sequenced in a study of molecular identifiers for immune sequencing clone quantification. TCRdb re-called the PCR reads through MiXCR, storing one row per CDR3 protein. Among about 640,000 distinct CDR3 sequences listed, 20% were seen once. The sample consisted of naive CD8+ T cells from blood, with Jurkat cell RNA spiked in. Indicated subset: FACS-sorted CD8+CD4-CCR7+CD45RA+ naive T cells. All receptors derive from a human donor in good health. Some libraries in this study had Jurkat cell RNA spiked in.

This clonotype was detected many times. The V and J genes are TRBV9 and TRBJ2-5; no reliable D call. The CDR3 runs to 14 residues. Germline CDR1 SGDLS, CDR2 YYNGEE. V lost 0 bases, J lost 5 bases, and 11 bases lay in between. The CDR3 is CASSVAFGRETQYF. The CDR3 nucleotides read TGTGCCAGCAGCGTAGCTTTTGGTCGCGAGACCCAGTACTTC. The complete variable domain, with remaining parts taken from reference TRBV9 and TRBJ2-5, reads DSGVTQTPKHLITATGQRVTLRCSPRSGDLSVYWYQQSLDQGLQFLIQYYNGEERAKGNILERFSAQQFPDLHSELNLSSLELGDSALYFCASSVAFGRETQYFGPGTRLLVL.

This clonotype has a handful of counts. In DNA, the CDR3 is TGTGCCAGCAGTTTATCAAGGAGGCCGGGTCAGCCCCAGCATTTT. Amino acid sequence: CASSLSRRPGQPQHF. The V and J genes are TRBV27 and TRBJ1-5; D not resolved. V gave up 0 bases and J gave up 6 bases, with 12 bases separating them. The CDR3 covers 15 residues. Germline values: CDR1 MNHEY, CDR2 SMNVEV (reference sequence).

In this sample, this clonotype turned up many times. The chain combines TRBV4-2 with TRBJ2-7; D perhaps matches TRBD1 (6 bases). Germline values: CDR1 LGHNA, CDR2 YNFKEQ. The CDR3 length is 15 residues. V lost 0 bases to trimming and J lost 2 bases, with 11 bases between them. The CDR3 region has the DNA TGTGCCAGCAGCCAAGAGGGGGCACCGACCTACGAGCAGTACTTC. Translated, it gives CASSQEGAPTYEQYF.

The chain uses TRBV29-1 and TRBJ2-2, with D perhaps matching TRBD2 (5 bases). The CDR3 covers 13 residues. V was trimmed by 4 bases and J by 3 bases, leaving 9 bases between them. The germline V gene encodes CDR1 SQVTM and CDR2 ANQGSEA. The chain's CDR3 is CSVGSSYTGELFF. CDR3 nucleotide sequence: TGCAGCGTTGGGTCTAGCTACACCGGGGAGCTGTTTTTT.

At least ten counts were recorded for this clonotype. The genes are TRBV28 and TRBJ2-7; possible D gene TRBD2, 7 bases. The CDR3 totals 15 residues. The V end lost 2 bases, the J end lost 3 bases, and 14 bases lay between the germline ends. Germline-derived CDR1 and CDR2 are MDHEN and SYDVKM. The DNA of the CDR3 is TGTGCCAGCAGTTTACTCGGCGGGGGCTTCTACGAGCAGTACTTC. Residues: CASSLLGGGFYEQYF.

The V gene is TRBV6-6, the J gene TRBJ2-1; D might be TRBD1 (7 bases). Trimming removed 2 bases at V and 0 bases at J, with 11 bases between. Germline V CDR1 and CDR2: MNHNY, SVGAGI (reference sequence). The CDR3 length is 16 residues. The CDR3 loop is CASSYRRGHSYNEQFF. The CDR3 DNA reads as TGTGCCAGCAGTTACAGGAGGGGGCACTCCTACAATGAGCAGTTCTTC.

The sample holds a few counts of this clonotype. Possible read error: a much larger clone is one base away. The chain has TRBV28 and TRBJ1-6; TRBD1 matches at 11 bases. Germline assignment: CDR1 MDHEN and CDR2 SYDVKM. The CDR3 has 14 residues. The CDR3 here is CASRPGTGGSPPHF. The CDR3 DNA follows: TGTGCCAGCAGGCCCGGGACAGGGGGATCACCCCCCCACTTT. Full variable domain (remainder filled in from reference TRBV28 and TRBJ1-6): DVKVTQSSRYLVKRTGEKVFLECVQDMDHENMFWYRQDPGLGLRLIYFSYDVKMKEKGDIPEGYSVSREKKERFSLILESASTNQTSMYLCASRPGTGGSPPHFGNGTRLTVT.